This passage covers 20 T cell receptor beta chains from one sample sequenced in a study of radiation and T cells in renal cell carcinoma. Time point: blood 2 weeks post-SBRT. The treatment denotes: 15 Gy SBRT to primary tumor, nephrectomy 4 weeks later. Profiling relied on immunoSEQ multiplex PCR, and the TCRdb table lists in-frame clones only, not all of them. The sample has more than 20,000 clones, around 85% seen once. The specimen was blood, collected from a patient whose treatment included radiotherapy and nephrectomy. The receptors originated from a man between 60 and 75 years old with renal cell carcinoma.

The chain links TRBV18 to TRBJ2-5; TRBD2 matches at 10 bases. Unmatched junction bases numbered 2, after V lost 4 bases and J lost 3 bases. The CDR3 is made up of 14 amino acids. Germline CDR1 KGHSH, CDR2 LQKENI. The chain's CDR3 is CASSRLAGEETQYF. CDR3 nucleotides: TGTGCCAGCTCACGGCTAGCGGGGGAAGAGACCCAGTACTTC.

This clone was observed a few times. The V call is TRBV30, the J call TRBJ1-5; 7 nucleotides line up with TRBD1. The V gene's germline CDR1 is GTSNPN and CDR2 SVGIG (reference sequence). The V segment lost 5 bases and the J segment 5 bases; nucleotides outside the gene matches: 6. This CDR3 has 13 amino acids. CDR3 sequence reads: CAWARDSHQPQHF. In DNA form, the CDR3 reads TGTGCCTGGGCCCGGGACAGTCATCAGCCCCAGCATTTT. Combining the CDR3 with reference TRBV30 and TRBJ1-5 gives the whole variable domain SQTIHQWPATLVQPVGSPLSLECTVEGTSNPNLYWYRQAAGRGLQLLFYSVGIGQISSEVPQNLSASRPQDRQFILSSKKLLLSDSGFYLCAWARDSHQPQHFGDGTRLSIL.

The genes are TRBV2 and TRBJ2-5, with D tentatively TRBD1 (6 bases). V was cut by 11 bases and J by 4 bases, with 8 bases left in between. This CDR3 is 10 amino acids long. Looked up from germline, CDR1 is SNHLY and CDR2 is FYNNEI. DNA of the CDR3: TGTGCCCAGGGGTTAGAGACCCAGTACTTC. This codes for CAQGLETQYF.

The sample holds a few counts of this clone. This rearrangement joins TRBV27 to TRBJ2-7; either TRBD1 or TRBD2 may supply D (6 bases each). The germline V gene encodes CDR1 MNHEY and CDR2 SMNVEV (reference sequence). The CDR3 is made up of 15 amino acids. The V and J ends lost 7 bases and 3 bases respectively, with 19 bases between them. Here the CDR3 DNA reads TGTGCCAGCACCCGGGGGTTTACAGGGTTCTACGAGCAGTACTTC. Translation: CASTRGFTGFYEQYF.

The chain couples TRBV7-9 to TRBJ2-7; 11 nucleotides agree with TRBD1. Per the germline V gene, CDR1 is SEHNR and CDR2 is FQNEAQ (reference sequence). The CDR3 has 14 residues. The ends lost 4 bases at V and 7 bases at J; junction bases unmatched: 6. CDR3 coding DNA: TGTGCCAGCAGCTCCGGGACAGGGGGATTGGAGCAGTACTTC. Its protein product is CASSSGTGGLEQYF.

The CDR3 DNA reads TGTGCCAGCAGCTTGGAGAGGGGACCCAGTTCACCCCTCCACTTT. Amino acids: CASSLERGPSSPLHF. The V gene is TRBV5-4, the J gene TRBJ1-6, with D perhaps TRBD1 (5 bases). CDR1 is SGHNT and CDR2 is YYREEE in the germline V gene (reference sequence). Between the trimmed V and J ends, which lost 0 bases and 9 bases, there was a span of 13 bases. CDR3 size: 15 residues. Based on the CDR3 plus reference TRBV5-4 and TRBJ1-6, the full variable domain is ETGVTQSPTHLIKTRGQQVTLRCSSQSGHNTVSWYQQALGQGPQFIFQYYREEENGRGNFPPRFSGLQFPNYSSELNVNALELDDSALYLCASSLERGPSSPLHFGNGTRLTVT.

The genes are TRBV19 and TRBJ1-6; maybe TRBD1 (5 bases). CDR3 length: 15 residues. Germline loops: CDR1 LNHDA, CDR2 SQIVND (reference sequence). V dropped 7 bases and J dropped 10 bases, with 20 bases sitting between them. The CDR3 bases are TGTGCCAGTACTTCTCCAGGGTCAATGTTGTCACCCCTCCACTTT. Translated, it gives CASTSPGSMLSPLHF.

The chain recombines TRBV7-2 with TRBJ2-2; TRBD2 matches at 11 bases. CDR3 length equals 14 residues. CDR1 and CDR2 (germline): SGHTA, FQGNSA. The V and J ends lost 4 bases and 6 bases, in that order; junction bases with no gene match: 1. Here the CDR3 DNA reads TGTGCCAGCAGCTCGGGACTAGCGGCCGGGGAGCTGTTTTTT. Its protein is CASSSGLAAGELFF. The full variable domain, in which reference TRBV7-2 and TRBJ2-2 provide the parts outside the CDR3, is GAGVSQSPSNKVTEKGKDVELRCDPISGHTALYWYRQSLGQGLEFLIYFQGNSAPDKSGLPSDRFSAERTGGSVSTLTIQRTQQEDSAVYLCASSSGLAAGELFFGEGSRLTVL.

The V call is TRBV7-8, the J call TRBJ1-5; possibly TRBD1 for D (5 bases). The CDR3 length is 17 residues. CDR1 SGHVS and CDR2 FQNEAQ come from the germline V gene. V was clipped by 1 base and J by 2 bases, with 15 bases between them. The CDR3 nucleotides read TGTGCCAGCAGCTTAGTCTCAGGGCTGAGGGGCAATCAGCCCCAGCATTTT. Translation: CASSLVSGLRGNQPQHF.

CDR3 loop: CASSPALERPYEQYF. The CDR3 bases are TGTGCCAGCAGCCCCGCGTTGGAGCGCCCCTACGAGCAGTACTTC. The chain uses TRBV7-9 and TRBJ2-7; no firm D call. This CDR3 is 15 amino acids long. V lost 5 bases and J 2 bases, leaving 16 bases between the germline ends. Germline lookup yields CDR1 SEHNR and CDR2 FQNEAQ (reference sequence).

The genes are TRBV5-1 and TRBJ2-3; 8 bases are shared with TRBD2. This CDR3 has 18 amino acids. Germline assignment: CDR1 SGHRS and CDR2 YFSETQ. V lost 0 bases to trimming and J lost 0 bases; unmatched junction nucleotides: 9. In DNA, the CDR3 is TGCGCCAGCAGCTTGGATCCGGGGGGGCAGATGAGCACAGATACGCAGTATTTT. This encodes CASSLDPGGQMSTDTQYF. Based on the CDR3 plus reference TRBV5-1 and TRBJ2-3, the full variable domain is KAGVTQTPRYLIKTRGQQVTLSCSPISGHRSVSWYQQTPGQGLQFLFEYFSETQRNKGNFPGRFSGRQFSNSRSEMNVSTLELGDSALYLCASSLDPGGQMSTDTQYFGPGTRLTVL.

The chain employs TRBV5-8 and TRBJ1-1; D possibly corresponds to TRBD1 (6 bases). CDR3 length equals 15 residues. CDR1 and CDR2 (germline): SGHTS, YDEGEE. The germline V and J ends were trimmed by 4 bases and 7 bases, with 20 bases remaining between them. CDR3 DNA: TGTGCCAGCAGCCCTAGGAGTTGGGGGCGTTTTGAAGCTTTCTTT. As protein: CASSPRSWGRFEAFF. Full variable domain (missing parts from reference TRBV5-8 and TRBJ1-1): EAGVTQSPTHLIKTRGQQATLRCSPISGHTSVYWYQQALGLGLQFLLWYDEGEERNRGNFPPRFSGRQFPNYSSELNVNALELEDSALYLCASSPRSWGRFEAFFGQGTRLTVV.

The CDR3: CASTRANEKLFF. CDR3 in DNA: TGTGCCAGCACGCGGGCAAATGAAAAACTGTTTTTT. J is TRBJ1-4 and V is TRBV7-9; D remains ambiguous. This CDR3 is built from 12 residues. V was cut by 7 bases and J by 5 bases, with 8 bases left in between. Per germline, CDR1 SEHNR and CDR2 FQNEAQ (reference sequence).

The rearrangement uses TRBV5-1 and TRBJ2-1; D call uncertain. Germline lookup yields CDR1 SGHRS and CDR2 YFSETQ. This CDR3 is 13 amino acids long. V lost 2 bases, J lost 5 bases, and 8 bases lay in between. The CDR3 DNA reads TGCGCCAGCAGCTTTACAGTGGACAATGAGCAGTTCTTC. Protein: CASSFTVDNEQFF.

There are a few counts of this clone. Relative to the germline gene, one junction end is altered; a read error may explain this. CDR3: CAISDVSQVEGEKLFF. The CDR3 DNA reads as TGTGCCATCAGTGACGTCTCGCAGGTTGAGGGTGAAAAACTGTTTTTT. The chain recombines TRBV6-1 with TRBJ1-4; no firm D call. This CDR3 has 16 amino acids. Germline loops: CDR1 MNHNS, CDR2 SASEGT.

The chain uses TRBV7-9 and TRBJ2-3, with D hard to call. V was shortened by 0 bases and J by 2 bases, with 12 bases between the two germline ends. The CDR3 spans 16 residues. The V gene's germline CDR1 is SEHNR and CDR2 FQNEAQ (reference sequence). The DNA of the CDR3 is TGTGCCAGCAGCTTAGCAGATATACAGAACACAGATACGCAGTATTTT. The encoded protein is CASSLADIQNTDTQYF.

The chain recombines TRBV5-1 with TRBJ1-3, with 7 bases fitting TRBD1. Germline CDR1 is SGHRS and CDR2 is YFSETQ. The CDR3 spans 16 residues. Losses at the gene ends were 3 bases for V and 4 bases for J; bases not matched to a gene: 10. The CDR3 DNA reads as TGCGCCAGCAGCTCACAACAACAGGGGTCCGGAAACACCATATATTTT. Residues: CASSSQQQGSGNTIYF.

The CDR3 spells CASSRPFDRAFF. CDR3 DNA sequence: TGTGCCAGCAGCCGCCCATTTGACAGGGCTTTCTTT. The chain links TRBV6-5 to TRBJ1-1; D is possibly TRBD1 (6 bases). V was pared by 6 bases and J by 11 bases, with 16 bases between. CDR1 and CDR2 (germline): MNHEY, SVGAGI. The CDR3 has 12 residues.

The CDR3 bases are TGTGCCTGGACTCGGTTCGCGACAGGGCGTAATGAGCAGTTCTTC. Translation gives CAWTRFATGRNEQFF. V and J are TRBV30 and TRBJ2-1; 7 positions agree with TRBD1. The germline V gene encodes CDR1 GTSNPN and CDR2 SVGIG (reference sequence). The junction had 13 bases not matched to a gene; V was cut back by 4 bases and J by 7 bases. The length of the CDR3 is 15 residues.

The V gene is TRBV29-1, the J gene TRBJ2-7; D gene ambiguous. CDR1 and CDR2 from the germline V gene are SQVTM and ANQGSEA. This CDR3 has 12 residues. Trimming removed 2 bases from V and 2 bases from J, with 7 bases in between. The CDR3 bases are TGCAGCGTTGAATACAGTACCTACGAGCAGTACTTC. It is translated as CSVEYSTYEQYF.